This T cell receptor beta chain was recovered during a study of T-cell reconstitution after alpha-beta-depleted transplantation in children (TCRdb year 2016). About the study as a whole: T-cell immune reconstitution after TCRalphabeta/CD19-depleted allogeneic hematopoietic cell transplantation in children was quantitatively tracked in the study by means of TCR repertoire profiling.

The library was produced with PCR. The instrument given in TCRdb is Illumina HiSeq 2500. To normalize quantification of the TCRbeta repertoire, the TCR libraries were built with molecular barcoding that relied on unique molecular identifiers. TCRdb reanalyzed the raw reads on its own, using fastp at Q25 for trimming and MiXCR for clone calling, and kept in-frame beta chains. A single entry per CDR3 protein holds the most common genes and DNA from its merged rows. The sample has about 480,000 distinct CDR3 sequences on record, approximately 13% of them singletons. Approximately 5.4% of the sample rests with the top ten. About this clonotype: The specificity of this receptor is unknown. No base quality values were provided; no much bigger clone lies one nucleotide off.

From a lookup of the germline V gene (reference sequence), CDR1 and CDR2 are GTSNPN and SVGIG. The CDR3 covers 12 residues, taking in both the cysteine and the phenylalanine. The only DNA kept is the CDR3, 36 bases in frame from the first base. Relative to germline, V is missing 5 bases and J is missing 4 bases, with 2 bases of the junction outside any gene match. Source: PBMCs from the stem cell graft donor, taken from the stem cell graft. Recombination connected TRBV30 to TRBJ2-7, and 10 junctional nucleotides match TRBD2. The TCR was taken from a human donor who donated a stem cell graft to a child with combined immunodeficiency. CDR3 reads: CAWASGSYEQYF. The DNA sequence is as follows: TGTGCCTGGGCTAGCGGGAGTTACGAGCAGTACTTC.